Listed below are T cell receptor beta chains from one sample, sequenced in a study of blood T cell repertoires in COVID-19. The data were produced by immunoSEQ multiplex PCR, yet TCRdb's version contains in-frame clones alone and is incomplete. Counted here are 50,000 to 55,000 clones, about 83% occurring once; the ten biggest clones make up about 22%. Sequenced: peripheral blood. Every receptor here comes from a woman aged 80 or over with acute or convalescent COVID-19. Each CDR3 is given with its conserved first and last residue. The D gene is left open where the match is weak. Clone size is stated in some rows and not others, as once, few, many or a class when expanded.

clone size: .; J gene: TRBJ2-1; D gene: TRBD2; V gene: TRBV11-2; CDR3 protein: CASSLGAGNSYNEQFF; CDR3 DNA: TGTGCCAGCAGCTTAGGAGCGGGAAACTCCTACAATGAGCAGTTCTTC
clone size: .; J gene: TRBJ2-5; D gene: TRBD1; V gene: TRBV19; CDR3 protein: CASSPYSGTGQETQYF; CDR3 DNA: TGTGCCAGTAGCCCCTATTCCGGGACAGGCCAAGAGACCCAGTACTTC
clone size: .; J gene: TRBJ2-7; D gene: .; V gene: TRBV2; CDR3 protein: CASTEEAGLYEQYF; CDR3 DNA: TGTGCCAGCACTGAGGAGGCGGGGCTCTACGAGCAGTACTTC
clone size: .; J gene: TRBJ2-3; D gene: TRBD2; V gene: TRBV10-2; CDR3 protein: CASSDSSGRSDTQYF; CDR3 DNA: TGCGCCAGCAGTGATTCTAGCGGGAGGTCGGATACGCAGTATTTT
clone size: .; J gene: TRBJ1-2; D gene: TRBD1; V gene: TRBV2; CDR3 protein: CASSGLGQGATNYGYTF; CDR3 DNA: TGTGCCAGCAGTGGCCTGGGACAGGGGGCCACTAACTATGGCTACACCTTC
clone size: .; J gene: TRBJ1-1; D gene: .; V gene: TRBV6-5; CDR3 protein: CASDKHRENTEAFF; CDR3 DNA: TGTGCCAGCGACAAACACAGGGAGAACACTGAAGCTTTCTTT
clone size: .; J gene: TRBJ2-2; D gene: .; V gene: TRBV6-1; CDR3 protein: CASSEYGRGISGELFF; CDR3 DNA: TGTGCCAGCAGTGAATACGGCAGGGGAATTTCGGGGGAGCTGTTTTTT
clone size: .; J gene: TRBJ2-2; D gene: TRBD1; V gene: TRBV7-3; CDR3 protein: CASSRQGRTGELFF; CDR3 DNA: TGTGCCAGCAGCCGACAGGGGCGCACCGGGGAGCTGTTTTTT
clone size: .; J gene: TRBJ1-1; D gene: .; V gene: TRBV5-6; CDR3 protein: CASSRQRGTEAFF; CDR3 DNA: TGTGCCAGCAGTCGACAGCGGGGCACTGAAGCTTTCTTT
clone size: .; J gene: TRBJ2-2; D gene: .; V gene: TRBV3-1/TRBV3-2; CDR3 protein: CASSLPLGGTGELFF; CDR3 DNA: TGTGCCAGCAGCCTGCCTTTAGGGGGCACCGGGGAGCTGTTTTTT
clone size: .; J gene: TRBJ2-6; D gene: TRBD2; V gene: TRBV18; CDR3 protein: CASSPGTSGGSSGANVLTF; CDR3 DNA: TGTGCCAGCTCACCCGGGACTAGCGGGGGGAGCTCTGGGGCCAACGTCCTGACTTTC
clone size: once; J gene: TRBJ2-3; D gene: .; V gene: TRBV2; CDR3 protein: CASNRGTSTDTQYF; CDR3 DNA: TGTGCCAGCAATAGGGGAACTAGCACAGATACGCAGTATTTT
clone size: .; J gene: TRBJ2-1; D gene: .; V gene: TRBV5-6; CDR3 protein: CASSSRYEQFF; CDR3 DNA: TGTGCCAGCAGCTCTAGGTATGAGCAGTTCTTC
clone size: .; J gene: TRBJ1-1; D gene: .; V gene: TRBV5-1; CDR3 protein: CASSLVGGINTEAFF; CDR3 DNA: TGCGCCAGCAGCTTGGTGGGAGGGATTAACACTGAAGCTTTCTTT
clone size: .; J gene: TRBJ2-7; D gene: TRBD2; V gene: TRBV19; CDR3 protein: CASRRLAGGSEQYF; CDR3 DNA: TGTGCCAGTAGAAGACTAGCGGGGGGTAGCGAGCAGTACTTC
clone size: few; J gene: TRBJ2-1; D gene: .; V gene: TRBV2; CDR3 protein: CASSEIEAVEQFF; CDR3 DNA: TGTGCCAGCAGTGAGATTGAAGCGGTTGAGCAGTTCTTC
clone size: few; J gene: TRBJ2-2; D gene: .; V gene: TRBV14; CDR3 protein: CASSLLGGTGELFF; CDR3 DNA: TGTGCCAGCAGCCTCCTAGGGGGCACCGGGGAGCTGTTTTTT
clone size: .; J gene: TRBJ2-1; D gene: TRBD1; V gene: TRBV11-3; CDR3 protein: CASSLGTGGFNEQFF; CDR3 DNA: TGTGCCAGCAGCCTCGGGACAGGGGGATTCAATGAGCAGTTCTTC
clone size: .; J gene: TRBJ1-1; D gene: .; V gene: TRBV18; CDR3 protein: CASSRSTGFTEAFF; CDR3 DNA: TGTGCCAGCTCAAGGTCTACGGGGTTCACTGAAGCTTTCTTT
clone size: .; J gene: TRBJ2-2; D gene: TRBD1; V gene: TRBV5-4; CDR3 protein: CASSLGTGVYTGELFF; CDR3 DNA: TGTGCCAGCAGCTTGGGGACAGGGGTGTACACCGGGGAGCTGTTTTTT
clone size: .; J gene: TRBJ2-3; D gene: .; V gene: TRBV7-3; CDR3 protein: CASSSTRATDTQYF; CDR3 DNA: TGTGCCAGCAGCTCAACCAGGGCCACAGATACGCAGTATTTT
clone size: few; J gene: TRBJ1-2; D gene: TRBD1; V gene: TRBV3-1/TRBV3-2; CDR3 protein: CASSQMDRGLRYTF; CDR3 DNA: TGTGCCAGCAGCCAGATGGACAGGGGATTGCGCTACACCTTC
clone size: .; J gene: TRBJ1-5; D gene: TRBD1; V gene: TRBV19; CDR3 protein: CASSIDGGGVQIRHF; CDR3 DNA: TGTGCCAGTAGTATAGATGGAGGGGGCGTACAAATCAGGCATTTT
clone size: .; J gene: TRBJ1-2; D gene: .; V gene: TRBV12-5; CDR3 protein: CASGSIVGDYGYTF; CDR3 DNA: TGTGCTAGTGGTTCCATTGTAGGGGACTATGGCTACACCTTC
clone size: .; J gene: TRBJ2-5; D gene: .; V gene: TRBV15; CDR3 protein: CATSRDRVLAETQYF; CDR3 DNA: TGTGCCACCAGCAGAGATCGCGTTCTCGCTGAGACCCAGTACTTC
clone size: .; J gene: TRBJ2-7; D gene: TRBD1; V gene: TRBV2; CDR3 protein: CASRTLDRGGIEQYF; CDR3 DNA: TGTGCCAGCAGAACACTGGACAGGGGGGGAATCGAGCAGTACTTC
clone size: .; J gene: TRBJ2-3; D gene: TRBD2; V gene: TRBV7-2; CDR3 protein: CASSFGTSGGSADTQYF; CDR3 DNA: TGTGCCAGCAGCTTCGGGACTAGCGGGGGGTCCGCAGATACGCAGTATTTT
clone size: .; J gene: TRBJ2-2; D gene: TRBD1; V gene: TRBV7-3; CDR3 protein: CASSLMGQGSGELFF; CDR3 DNA: TGTGCCAGCAGCTTAATGGGACAGGGAAGCGGGGAGCTGTTTTTT
clone size: .; J gene: TRBJ2-4; D gene: .; V gene: TRBV19; CDR3 protein: CASSPDIPAPIAKNIQYF; CDR3 DNA: TGTGCCAGTAGTCCGGACATCCCCGCTCCAATAGCCAAAAACATTCAGTACTTC
clone size: .; J gene: TRBJ2-6; D gene: .; V gene: TRBV9; CDR3 protein: CASKRGRGSGANVLTF; CDR3 DNA: TGTGCCAGCAAAAGAGGCAGGGGCTCTGGGGCCAACGTCCTGACTTTC
clone size: .; J gene: TRBJ2-2; D gene: TRBD2; V gene: TRBV7-3; CDR3 protein: CASPPSGTSGELFF; CDR3 DNA: TGTGCCAGCCCCCCTAGCGGGACGAGCGGGGAGCTGTTTTTT
clone size: .; J gene: TRBJ2-7; D gene: .; V gene: TRBV5-1; CDR3 protein: CASSLGNPSYEQYF; CDR3 DNA: TGCGCCAGCAGCTTGGGTAATCCCTCCTACGAGCAGTACTTC
clone size: once; J gene: TRBJ2-1; D gene: TRBD2; V gene: TRBV3-1/TRBV3-2; CDR3 protein: CASSRPPGLAGGPSGEQFF; CDR3 DNA: TGTGCCAGCAGCCGACCTCCGGGACTAGCGGGAGGGCCGTCGGGTGAGCAGTTCTTC
clone size: few; J gene: TRBJ2-3; D gene: TRBD1; V gene: TRBV19; CDR3 protein: CASSPGQGYWRTQYF; CDR3 DNA: TGTGCCAGTAGTCCGGGACAGGGGTATTGGAGGACGCAGTATTTT
clone size: .; J gene: TRBJ1-5; D gene: TRBD1; V gene: TRBV5-8; CDR3 protein: CASSQGTVGQPQHF; CDR3 DNA: TGTGCCAGCAGCCAAGGGACAGTGGGGCAGCCCCAGCATTTT
clone size: .; J gene: TRBJ2-1; D gene: .; V gene: TRBV2; CDR3 protein: CASSEQGQGGRNEQFF; CDR3 DNA: TGTGCCAGCAGTGAACAGGGGCAGGGTGGTAGGAATGAGCAGTTCTTC
clone size: .; J gene: TRBJ1-4; D gene: .; V gene: TRBV23-1; CDR3 protein: CASSQPLIGTSNEKLFF; CDR3 DNA: TGCGCCAGCAGTCAACCCCTTATCGGGACATCTAATGAAAAACTGTTTTTT
clone size: .; J gene: TRBJ1-6; D gene: .; V gene: TRBV28; CDR3 protein: CASSFSRGPNSPLHF; CDR3 DNA: TGTGCCAGCAGTTTTTCGCGGGGCCCTAATTCACCCCTCCACTTT
clone size: .; J gene: TRBJ1-5; D gene: TRBD1; V gene: TRBV9; CDR3 protein: CASSPGSGGLGSNQPQHF; CDR3 DNA: TGTGCCAGCAGCCCCGGGTCAGGGGGCCTTGGGAGCAATCAGCCCCAGCATTTT
clone size: few; J gene: TRBJ2-3; D gene: TRBD1; V gene: TRBV7-9; CDR3 protein: CASSLDRADTQYF; CDR3 DNA: TGTGCCAGCAGCTTGGACAGGGCAGATACGCAGTATTTT
clone size: once; J gene: TRBJ1-1; D gene: .; V gene: TRBV14; CDR3 protein: CASSQMPGAEAFF; CDR3 DNA: TGTGCCAGCAGCCAGATGCCGGGAGCTGAAGCTTTCTTT